The T cell receptor (beta chain) under discussion was sequenced for a study of T cell responses to AZD1222 COVID-19 vaccine. Study context: Analysis merged second doses at about 4 or about 12 weeks. Whole-study results and caveats: Vaccination with two AZD1222 doses was followed by a rise in Spike-specific TCR breadth and depth. Most donors were white British and more were female, and clonal diversity was possibly underestimated.

This clone occurred once. Antigen unknown. The assay was immunoSEQ multiplex PCR, and TCRdb's table has in-frame clones only and misses some. The sample has some 120,000 clones; roughly four fifths are singletons. CDR1 and CDR2 from the germline V gene are LNHNV and YYDKDF (reference sequence). Trimming cost V 2 bases and J 7 bases, with 17 bases left between them. This CDR3 is built from 15 residues. Sequenced here: peripheral blood, sampled on day 0 of AZD1222 vaccination. V and J are TRBV15 and TRBJ1-2; D gene unclear. This TCR was recovered from an adult in good health. This CDR3 reads CATSRTSGSPFGYTF. CDR3 nucleotide sequence: TGTGCCACCAGCAGAACCTCCGGGAGCCCGTTTGGCTACACCTTC. The variable domain in full, with the rest retrieved from reference TRBV15 and TRBJ1-2, is DAMVIQNPRYQVTQFGKPVTLSCSQTLNHNVMYWYQQKSSQAPKLLFHYYDKDFNNEADTPDNFQSRRPNTSFCFLDIRSPGLGDTAMYLCATSRTSGSPFGYTFGSGTRLTVV.